This T cell receptor beta chain was sequenced during a study of blood T cell repertoires in COVID-19. At the level of the study: Samples representing acute and convalescent COVID-19 were sourced from the United States, Italy and Spain.

With 5 bases clipped from V and 4 bases from J, the junction kept 7 bases outside the gene matches. The CDR3 has 16 residues. Looked up from germline, CDR1 is MDHEN and CDR2 is SYDVKM. Methods used by the authors: From reference gene primer amplification, estimates of nucleated cell counts were derived. Produced via immunoSEQ multiplex PCR; TCRdb's table is partial and in-frame only. That table gives V, J and clone size, and the DNA gave D and trimming. The table lists around 220,000 clones, roughly 80% of them singletons, with roughly 4.9% in the top ten. Sequencing used peripheral blood. This chain links TRBV28 with TRBJ2-7, with TRBD2 matching over 14 bases. This receptor was taken from a human donor in a cohort sampled during active COVID-19. The chain's CDR3 is CASSAGLAGGSYEQYF. DNA for the CDR3: TGTGCCAGCAGTGCTGGACTAGCGGGAGGCTCGTACGAGCAGTACTTC.